This T cell receptor (beta chain) stems from a study of blood T cells in healthy people across ages. It was with a sample-barcoded 5' primer and a J-beta primer mix that a second PCR of about 6 to 12 cycles was run. Via MiXCR, TCRdb re-called the 5' RACE reads, giving one row per CDR3 protein. The table includes over a million distinct CDR3 sequences, around 43% detected once. Germline lookup yields CDR1 DFQATT and CDR2 SNEGSKA (reference sequence). CDR3 length: 14 residues. The V and J ends lost 0 bases and 1 base respectively, with 9 bases between them. Notes on this clonotype: Antigen: not known.

Notes on the study in general: One million T cells yielded diversity estimates that were considered underestimates. It was the long-lived donors that had more naive CD4+ cells and higher diversity than aged donors. Age advanced and TCR beta diversity per million T cells fell, roughly linearly. The unknown donor CMV status may have confounded expanded clonotype changes.

The specimen was blood. The chain links TRBV20-1 to TRBJ2-5; D is unclear. This TCR derives from a woman aged 55-69 years in good health. This CDR3 is CSARDRSSQETQYF. Written as DNA, the CDR3 is TGCAGTGCTAGAGATCGGTCTAGCCAAGAGACCCAGTACTTC.